This entry describes one TCR beta chain. There is no known antigen for this receptor. Within one base of it there is no much larger clone, and no base qualities were kept. The data stem from a study of T cells in Graves' hyperthyroidism and ophthalmopathy (dated by TCRdb to between 2018 and 2020). Context from the whole study: Peripheral blood was sampled at the time of initial diagnosis, prior to any treatment. TCR V-J signatures able to tell the groups apart were searched for in a discovery cohort of some 97 patients, of whom around 42 had Graves' ophthalmopathy and about 55 had stable Graves' hyperthyroidism. The 95 to 100 discovery patients were randomly divided into training and test sets at a 7:3 ratio. Prospective prediction of ophthalmopathy was tested in an independent validation cohort consisting of 18 hyperthyroidism patients and more than 15 patients who later progressed to ophthalmopathy. After blood sampling, hyperthyroidism patients were treated with methimazole at a starting dose of 30 mg daily, and ophthalmopathy patients were treated with high-dose intravenous methylprednisolone. In several Graves' hyperthyroidism patients, the study also compared T-cell repertoires from thyroid tissue with T-cell repertoires from blood. The paper describes TCR Vbeta CDR3 sequencing of 135 peripheral blood samples, made up of 43 ophthalmopathy patients, approximately 76 hyperthyroidism patients and about 17 progressor patients. Overall results and qualifications from the work: A 13 V-J signature model separated ophthalmopathy from stable hyperthyroidism, with 87.88% sensitivity and roughly 82% specificity in cross-validation and 80%/75% in testing. No statistical method was used to fix the sample size in advance, and group allocation was not hidden from the investigators. In validation, progression to ophthalmopathy was predicted by the model with nearly 71% sensitivity and under 85% specificity, a median of about 6 months before onset. Most expanded thyroid clonotypes (frequency above 0.001) were also found in blood, which suggests that blood repertoires may mirror thyroid immune responses.

CDR1 and CDR2, per the germline V gene, are MRHNA and SNTAGT. Trimming at the junction amounts to 0 bases on V and 6 bases on J, and the germline ends lie 14 bases apart. Including cysteine and phenylalanine, the CDR3 has 15 amino acids. Only CDR3 DNA is held: 45 bases, read in frame from base 1. TCR beta CDR3 regions were amplified from RNA transcripts. A first-round RT-PCR of the TCR CDR3 used the HTBI primer set with the Qiagen OneStep RT-PCR kit. A second multiplex PCR round built the libraries, followed by size selection and purification. Paired-end sequencing of the libraries was performed with 100 bp reads on an Illumina HiSeq2000. Per the source publication's procedure: Raw data were processed with SOAPnuke, discarding reads with adapters, uncalled bases, mean Phred below 15, or no exact constant-primer or identifier match. High-quality paired reads were merged using COPE v1.2.5, and each unique nucleotide sequence was defined as a clonotype. MiTCR v1.1 was used to align the clonotypes against IMGT TRBV, TRBD and TRBJ reference segments. The analysis included only V-J combinations with a frequency above 0.0001, which together covered approximately 99% of the repertoires. A TCS score was defined as the ratio of F50 (clonal expansion) to E x V (chaos), with BLOSUM62-based TCRdist applied between CDR3 peptides within each V-J. Welch's t-statistics and random forest reduced fewer than 600 V-J features to fewer than 15, which were used in a naive Bayes classifier (R e1071). TCRdb cleaned the public reads at Q25 with fastp, built clones with MiXCR and kept in-frame beta chains. A single entry per CDR3 protein holds the most common genes and DNA from its merged rows. TCRdb's processing, not the authors', yielded these V and J calls. The sample table holds around 520,000 distinct CDR3 sequences, of which roughly a quarter were seen once. The ten largest account for roughly 10% of the sample.

Moderately to severely active disease, a Clinical Activity Score of at least 3, a NOSPECS grade of at least 4, and a duration under 3 months were present in ophthalmopathy patients. Exclusion was applied to patients with uncontrolled infections, other autoimmune diseases, pregnancy or lactation. Diagnoses relied on clinical symptoms, serum thyroxine and TRAb, thyroid ultrasound and orbital computed tomography. Ficoll-Paque density gradient centrifugation was used to isolate PBMCs from under 11 ml of fresh peripheral blood. Total RNA was extracted using Trizol reagent, and RNA quality was assessed on an Agilent 2100 Bioanalyzer.

The TCR originated in a young woman with Graves' ophthalmopathy. The sequence joins TRBV6-4 to TRBJ1-2, with TRBD1 tentatively as D gene (6 bases match). The sample consisted of blood. DNA sequence: TGTGCCAGCAGTGACTCCCCCCAGGGGCGCGATGGCTACACCTTC. This yields the protein CASSDSPQGRDGYTF.